This T cell receptor beta chain was sequenced for a study of T cell responses to AZD1222 COVID-19 vaccine. Overall study results and limits: Among spike-specific TCRs, nearly half reportedly target unmutated variant regions. None of the repertoires were sampled until the peak T cell response had passed. A rise in Spike-specific TCR breadth and depth followed two AZD1222 doses.

A note on this clone: Its matching antigen is unknown.

Assay used: immunoSEQ multiplex PCR; TCRdb lists only in-frame clones, some missing. The repertoire holds 130,000 or so clones, roughly 93% seen once, with about 1% in the top ten. CDR1 and CDR2 from the germline V gene are MNHEY and SMNVEV (reference sequence). This CDR3 spans 17 amino acids. V dropped 5 bases and J dropped 0; count of bases not matched to a gene: 11. The origin of this receptor is an adult who received the AZD1222 COVID-19 vaccine. This specimen consisted of peripheral blood, obtained 28 days after the second AZD1222 dose. The chain uses TRBV27 and TRBJ1-2; 8 bases align to TRBD1. The CDR3 nucleotides read TGTGCCAGCAGTCGACAGGGGAGGCCATTAGCTAACTATGGCTACACCTTC. Encoded protein: CASSRQGRPLANYGYTF.